The 24 T cell receptor beta chains below were found in one sample sequenced in a study of radiotherapy plus CTLA-4 blockade in lung cancer. Clones were sequenced by immunoSEQ multiplex PCR, and TCRdb holds only the in-frame ones, with some missing. The sample lists roughly 71,000 clones, around four fifths occurring once. Sequenced here: peripheral blood, sampled from a patient treated with radiotherapy plus ipilimumab. The receptors were sampled from a human donor with non-small cell lung cancer who had a complete response to radiotherapy plus ipilimumab.

In this sample, this clone turned up once. The chain employs TRBV2 and TRBJ2-3, with TRBD2 identical over 11 bases. Germline CDR1 SNHLY, CDR2 FYNNEI. V gave up 8 bases and J gave up 2 bases; unmatched junction bases: 6. This CDR3 has 15 amino acids. The CDR3, as DNA: TGTGCCAGCGCTAGACTAGCGGGATTCACAGATACGCAGTATTTT. Its translation: CASARLAGFTDTQYF.

The chain recombines TRBV5-4 with TRBJ2-1; 11 nucleotides line up with TRBD2. Trimming removed 6 bases from V and 1 base from J; junction bases left unmatched: 9. CDR3 size: 17 residues. CDR1 is SGHNT and CDR2 is YYREEE in the germline V gene (reference sequence). Written as DNA, the CDR3 is TGTGCCAGCACAATAGCGGGAGGGCGGGGGTCCTACAATGAGCAGTTCTTC. Its protein product is CASTIAGGRGSYNEQFF.

The V gene is TRBV13, the J gene TRBJ1-5; D unresolved. Germline V gene lookup returns CDR1 PRHDT and CDR2 FYEKMQ (reference sequence). V was clipped by 4 bases and J by 2 bases, with 12 bases between them. CDR3 length: 15 amino acids. In DNA form, the CDR3 reads TGTGCCAGCAGCTCCCGGTCCATGGGCAATCAGCCCCAGCATTTT. This codes for CASSSRSMGNQPQHF.

CDR3 region: CASHVGPGSNQPQHF. The DNA of the CDR3 is TGCGCCAGCCATGTCGGCCCCGGGAGCAATCAGCCCCAGCATTTT. The chain employs TRBV5-1 and TRBJ1-5; D gene ambiguous. V lost 7 bases, J lost 1 base, and 15 bases lay in between. The CDR3 has 15 residues. In germline, CDR1 is SGHRS, CDR2 YFSETQ.

The rearrangement links TRBV5-6 to TRBJ2-7; the D is unclear. This CDR3 spans 16 amino acids. Trimming shortened V by 4 bases and J by 3 bases, and 20 bases separated the two germline ends. Germline assignment: CDR1 SGHDT and CDR2 YYEEEE. Here the CDR3 DNA reads TGTGCCAGCAGCAATTACGGGTCCCAAAAACTCTACGAGCAGTACGTC. Translated: CASSNYGSQKLYEQYV.

Written as DNA, the CDR3 is TGTGCCAGCAGCTTACCGAACACCGGGGAGCTGTTTTTT. It yields the protein CASSLPNTGELFF. The V gene is TRBV11-3, the J gene TRBJ2-2; D is unresolved. Trimming removed 2 bases from V and 0 bases from J, with 1 base in between. In germline, CDR1 is SGHNT, CDR2 YENEEA. The CDR3 is 13 amino acids.

The chain joins TRBV6-5 to TRBJ1-1; 8 positions match TRBD1. After removal of 2 bases from V and 4 bases from J, the junction contained 3 bases not matched to a gene. Per the germline V gene, CDR1 is MNHEY and CDR2 is SVGAGI. There are 14 residues in the CDR3. This CDR3 is CASSYETGVTEAFF. The CDR3 bases are TGTGCCAGCAGTTACGAGACAGGGGTCACTGAAGCTTTCTTT.

The chain links TRBV11-2 to TRBJ2-1; no definite D call. Trimming removed 3 bases at V and 9 bases at J, with 9 bases between. This CDR3 contains 12 residues. Germline V gene data show CDR1 as SGHAT and CDR2 as FQNNGV. In DNA form, the CDR3 reads TGTGCCAGCAGCTTCGATTCAGGTGAGCAGTTCTTC. It specifies CASSFDSGEQFF.

The chain links TRBV6-1 to TRBJ2-7; no clear D. With 5 bases removed from V and 3 bases from J, the gap between germline ends came to 11 bases. The V gene's germline CDR1 is MNHNS and CDR2 SASEGT. CDR3 size: 13 residues. CDR3 residues: CASSPGRSYEQYV. As DNA, the CDR3 is TGTGCCAGCAGTCCCGGACGGAGCTACGAGCAGTACGTC.

The gene calls are TRBV18 and TRBJ2-1; D unclear. Germline V gives CDR1 KGHSH, CDR2 LQKENI. V was cut by 3 bases and J by 8 bases, with 11 bases left in between. The length of the CDR3 is 13 residues. CDR3 DNA sequence: TGTGCCAGCTCACCGGGGTTAATGGATGAGCAGTTCTTC. Protein sequence: CASSPGLMDEQFF. Combining the CDR3 with reference TRBV18 and TRBJ2-1 gives the whole variable domain NAGVMQNPRHLVRRRGQEARLRCSPMKGHSHVYWYRQLPEEGLKFMVYLQKENIIDESGMPKERFSAEFPKEGPSILRIQQVVRGDSAAYFCASSPGLMDEQFFGPGTRLTVL.

The chain recombines TRBV6-1 with TRBJ1-2; weak D call: TRBD1 (6 bases). Germline-derived CDR1 and CDR2 are MNHNS and SASEGT. The V end was cut by 7 bases, the J end by 7 bases, with 13 bases between. The CDR3 sequence is 12 residues long. The CDR3 nucleotides are TGTGCCAGCATCTGGGGGGCGCGTGGCTACACCTTC. It codes for CASIWGARGYTF.

CDR3 loop: CASSLRAAGNQPQHF. The CDR3 nucleotides are TGTGCCAGCAGCTTAAGGGCGGCGGGCAATCAGCCCCAGCATTTT. This chain connects TRBV7-6 to TRBJ1-5; D is ambiguous. Germline values: CDR1 SGHVS, CDR2 FNYEAQ. The CDR3 is 15 residues long. Trimming took off 2 bases at V and 2 bases at J, with 10 bases between the two ends.

The chain recombines TRBV4-1 with TRBJ1-1; no firm D call. Germline CDR1 and CDR2: MGHRA and YSYEKL. V was clipped by 0 bases and J by 6 bases, with 11 bases between them. This CDR3 spans 14 amino acids. The CDR3 DNA is TGCGCCAGCAGCCAAGATACGAGGGTCCCTGAAGCTTTCTTT. Translating gives CASSQDTRVPEAFF.

The J gene is TRBJ2-1, the V gene TRBV27; 7 bases align to TRBD1. Looked up from germline, CDR1 is MNHEY and CDR2 is SMNVEV (reference sequence). This CDR3 spans 16 amino acids. The trim removed 5 bases at V and 5 bases at J, leaving 12 bases unmatched. In nucleotides, the CDR3 is TGTGCCAGCAGTATCCACAATTCAGGGGGAAACAATGAGCAGTTCTTC. Amino acids: CASSIHNSGGNNEQFF.

The chain uses TRBV4-3 and TRBJ2-3, with 10 bases identical to TRBD1. In germline, CDR1 is LGHNA, CDR2 YSLEER. The CDR3 loop spans 17 amino acids. With V trimmed by 0 bases and J by 6 bases, 9 bases remained unmatched. The CDR3 loop reads CASSQETDRGRMDTQYF. The DNA for the CDR3 is TGCGCCAGCAGCCAAGAGACAGACAGGGGGCGGATGGATACGCAGTATTTT.

This rearrangement joins TRBV7-9 to TRBJ1-4, with D perhaps matching TRBD1 (6 bases). V was clipped by 2 bases and J by 5 bases, with 15 bases between them. This CDR3 has 16 residues. Per the germline V gene, CDR1 is SEHNR and CDR2 is FQNEAQ (reference sequence). The CDR3 region has the DNA TGTGCCAGCAGCTTATCGGGGGGCGGGAAGAATGAAAAACTGTTTTTT. It translates to CASSLSGGGKNEKLFF.

The V and J genes are TRBV6-5 and TRBJ2-3; TRBD2 matches 7 bases. The V gene's germline CDR1 is MNHEY and CDR2 SVGAGI. The CDR3 is 14 amino acids. Losses at the gene ends were 7 bases for V and 4 bases for J; bases not matched to a gene: 8. CDR3 sequence: CASIPGGSADTQYF. CDR3 nucleotides: TGTGCCAGCATCCCGGGAGGCAGTGCAGATACGCAGTATTTT.

This clone has only a few counts. J is TRBJ1-1 and V is TRBV6-1, with D hard to call. V was cut by 6 bases and J by 0 bases, with 8 bases left in between. Germline V gives CDR1 MNHNS, CDR2 SASEGT. There are 13 residues in the CDR3. The CDR3 loop reads CASRDTLNTEAFF. The CDR3 DNA sequence: TGTGCCAGCAGAGACACCTTGAACACTGAAGCTTTCTTT.

This clone was counted only a few times. The gene calls are TRBV19 and TRBJ1-5; D not resolved. The CDR3 extends over 14 amino acids. Germline lookup yields CDR1 LNHDA and CDR2 SQIVND (reference sequence). V was pared by 2 bases and J by 4 bases, with 9 bases between. CDR3 sequence reads: CASSITGLNQPQHF. CDR3 coding DNA: TGTGCCAGTAGTATAACGGGTTTGAATCAGCCCCAGCATTTT.

The V and J genes are TRBV5-4 and TRBJ2-7; D is unclear. This CDR3 region has 15 residues. V was cut by 4 bases and J by 1 base, with 15 bases left in between. Germline V gene lookup returns CDR1 SGHNT and CDR2 YYREEE (reference sequence). CDR3 amino acids: CASSRFGGLSYEQYF. In DNA form, the CDR3 reads TGTGCCAGCAGCCGTTTCGGTGGTTTGTCCTACGAGCAGTACTTC. The variable domain in full, completed from reference TRBV5-4 and TRBJ2-7, reads ETGVTQSPTHLIKTRGQQVTLRCSSQSGHNTVSWYQQALGQGPQFIFQYYREEENGRGNFPPRFSGLQFPNYSSELNVNALELDDSALYLCASSRFGGLSYEQYFGPGTRLTVT.

The rearrangement uses TRBV6-5 and TRBJ2-7; 10 bases match TRBD1. This CDR3 comprises 14 residues. The junction had 6 bases not matched to a gene; V was cut back by 5 bases and J by 5 bases. Germline V gives CDR1 MNHEY, CDR2 SVGAGI. CDR3 nucleotide sequence: TGTGCCAGCAGTCCTTACGACAGGGGGCACGAGCAGTACTTC. It translates to CASSPYDRGHEQYF.

The V call is TRBV7-2, the J call TRBJ2-5; perhaps TRBD2 as D (5 bases). The germline gives CDR1 SGHTA, CDR2 FQGNSA. The V gene lost 0 bases and the J gene lost 0 bases, with 11 bases spanning the gap. This CDR3 has 16 residues. The CDR3 DNA follows: TGTGCCAGCAGCTTAGCCGGGCCGGGGAACCAAGAGACCCAGTACTTC. Its protein is CASSLAGPGNQETQYF.

The chain recombines TRBV4-3 with TRBJ2-3; TRBD2 matches at 8 bases. Looked up from germline, CDR1 is LGHNA and CDR2 is YSLEER. V gave up 4 bases and J gave up 6 bases; unmatched junction bases: 9. The CDR3 spans 15 residues. This CDR3 is CASSRSGGSRDTQYF. CDR3 sequence (DNA): TGCGCCAGCAGCCGGAGCGGGGGTAGCAGGGATACGCAGTATTTT.

This clone was seen a handful of times. V is TRBV10-3 and J is TRBJ1-3, with D possibly TRBD1 on 5 matching bases. The CDR3 runs 16 residues. V was clipped by 9 bases and J by 2 bases, with 20 bases between them. Germline V gene sequence: CDR1 ENHRY, CDR2 SYGVKD. In DNA, the CDR3 is TGTGCCATTGGACACTCCACAACGGGCCCTGGAAACACCATATATTTT. This translates into CAIGHSTTGPGNTIYF.